The entry that follows covers one T cell receptor (beta chain) sequence. Using immunoSEQ multiplex PCR, the repertoire was profiled, and TCRdb retains in-frame clones only, with some absent. The sample carries 80,000 to 130,000 clones, 85% to 90% recorded once. The CDR3 has 13 residues. Germline V CDR1 and CDR2: MNHNS, SASEGT. Deletions cut 6 bases from V and 6 bases from J, with 12 bases between. This record comes from a study of T cell responses to AZD1222 COVID-19 vaccine. Study background: Second doses that came at about 4 or about 12 weeks were put together.

Sample: peripheral blood, taken on day 0 of AZD1222 vaccination. The chain is built from TRBV6-1 and TRBJ2-1; D perhaps matches TRBD2 (5 bases). The receptor was derived from an adult in good health. This CDR3 reads CASRAALSNEQFF. For the CDR3, the DNA is TGTGCCAGCAGAGCGGCCCTGTCCAATGAGCAGTTCTTC.